This T cell receptor (beta chain) was sequenced in a study of T-cell memory formation after mild COVID-19. This clonotype was found a few times. Germline CDR1 is WSHSY and CDR2 is SAAADI. The CDR3 covers 17 residues. V was clipped by 6 bases and J by 4 bases; unmatched bases: 10. Employing constant-segment primers, 5'RACE generated TCR alpha and TCR beta cDNA libraries bearing sample barcodes and UMIs. A single record per CDR3 protein comes from TCRdb applying MiXCR to the 5' RACE reads. The data show tens of thousands of distinct CDR3 sequences, 7.3% seen once. The chain carries TRBV10-2 and TRBJ2-1; 12 bases map to TRBD2. The material sequenced was PBMCs or a T cell subset sorted from them (not recorded which). This TCR came from a man between 18 and 29 years old who had mild COVID-19 (a few samples of this study predate the infection). Cell type and time point are not known. CDR3 loop: CASRPTSGGPRYNEQFF. The CDR3 DNA is TGCGCCAGCAGACCCACTAGCGGGGGGCCCCGATACAATGAGCAGTTCTTC.